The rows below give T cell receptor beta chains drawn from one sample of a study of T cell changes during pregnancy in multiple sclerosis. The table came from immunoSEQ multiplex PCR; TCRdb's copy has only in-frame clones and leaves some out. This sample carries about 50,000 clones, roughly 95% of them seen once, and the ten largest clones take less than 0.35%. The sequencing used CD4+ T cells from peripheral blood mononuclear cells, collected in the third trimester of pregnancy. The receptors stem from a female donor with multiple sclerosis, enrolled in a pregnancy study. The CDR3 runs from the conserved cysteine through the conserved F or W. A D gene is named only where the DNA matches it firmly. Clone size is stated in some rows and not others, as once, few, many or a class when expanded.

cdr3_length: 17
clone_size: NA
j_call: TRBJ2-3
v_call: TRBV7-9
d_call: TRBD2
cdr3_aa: CASSLLPGGGGGDTQYF
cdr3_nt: TGTGCCAGCAGCCTTCTCCCGGGCGGGGGGGGTGGAGATACGCAGTATTTT

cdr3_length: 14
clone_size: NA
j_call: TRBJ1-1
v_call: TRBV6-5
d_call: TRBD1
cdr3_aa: CASSYRQGGTEAFF
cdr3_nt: TGTGCCAGCAGCTACCGACAGGGGGGCACTGAAGCTTTCTTT

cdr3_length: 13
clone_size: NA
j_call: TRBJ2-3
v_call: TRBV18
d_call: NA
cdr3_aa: CASSREITDTQYF
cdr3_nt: TGTGCCAGCTCACGGGAGATCACAGATACGCAGTATTTT

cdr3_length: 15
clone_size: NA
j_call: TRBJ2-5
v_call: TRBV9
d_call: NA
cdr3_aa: CASSVAPTREETQYF
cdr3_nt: TGTGCCAGCAGCGTAGCGCCCACTAGGGAAGAGACCCAGTACTTC

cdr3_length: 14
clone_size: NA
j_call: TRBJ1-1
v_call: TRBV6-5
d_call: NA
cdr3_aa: CASSSPAYGTEAFF
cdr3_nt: TGTGCCAGCAGTTCCCCCGCCTACGGCACTGAAGCTTTCTTT

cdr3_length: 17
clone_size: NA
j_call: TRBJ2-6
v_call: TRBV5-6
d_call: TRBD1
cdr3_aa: CASSSEDRGAGANVLTF
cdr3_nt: TGTGCCAGCAGCTCGGAAGACAGGGGGGCTGGGGCCAACGTCCTGACTTTC

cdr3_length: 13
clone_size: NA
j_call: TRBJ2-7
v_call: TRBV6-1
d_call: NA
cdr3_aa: CASMVGQTYEQYF
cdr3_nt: TGTGCCAGCATGGTCGGACAAACCTACGAGCAGTACTTC

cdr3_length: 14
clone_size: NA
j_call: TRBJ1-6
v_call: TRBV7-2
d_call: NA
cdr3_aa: CASSLGRGGEPLHF
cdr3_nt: TGTGCCAGCAGCTTAGGAAGGGGGGGCGAACCCCTCCACTTT

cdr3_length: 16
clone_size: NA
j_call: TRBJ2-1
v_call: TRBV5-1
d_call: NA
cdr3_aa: CASSLAELGSYNEQFF
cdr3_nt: TGCGCCAGCAGCTTGGCGGAGCTGGGCTCCTACAATGAGCAGTTCTTC

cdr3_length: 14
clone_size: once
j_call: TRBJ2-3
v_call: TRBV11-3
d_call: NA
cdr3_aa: CASSSDRITDTQYF
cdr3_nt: TGTGCCAGCAGCTCCGACAGAATCACAGATACGCAGTATTTT

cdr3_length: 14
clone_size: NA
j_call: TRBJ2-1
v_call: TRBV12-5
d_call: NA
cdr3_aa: CASGLAHSINEQFF
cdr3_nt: TGTGCTAGTGGTTTGGCGCACTCGATCAATGAGCAGTTCTTC

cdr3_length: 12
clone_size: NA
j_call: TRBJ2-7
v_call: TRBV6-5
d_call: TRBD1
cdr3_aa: CATRGQPHEQYF
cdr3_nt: TGTGCCACCAGGGGACAGCCCCACGAGCAGTACTTC

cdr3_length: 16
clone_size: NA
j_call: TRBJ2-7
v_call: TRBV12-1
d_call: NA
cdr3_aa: CASSFEGTGKTYEQYF
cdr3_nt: TGTGCCAGCAGCTTTGAGGGGACAGGGAAGACCTACGAGCAGTACTTC

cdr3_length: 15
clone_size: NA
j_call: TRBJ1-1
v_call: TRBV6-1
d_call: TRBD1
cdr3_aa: CASSEFRDRNTEAFF
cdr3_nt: TGTGCCAGCAGTGAATTTCGGGACAGGAACACTGAAGCTTTCTTT

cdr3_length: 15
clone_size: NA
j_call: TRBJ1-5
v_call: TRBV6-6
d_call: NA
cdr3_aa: CASSSRTGSNQPQHF
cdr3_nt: TGTGCCAGCAGTTCGCGGACTGGAAGCAATCAGCCCCAGCATTTT

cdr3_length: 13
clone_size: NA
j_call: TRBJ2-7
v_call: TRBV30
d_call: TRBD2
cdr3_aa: CAWRTSGSYEQYF
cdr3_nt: TGTGCCTGGAGGACTAGCGGGAGCTACGAGCAGTACTTC

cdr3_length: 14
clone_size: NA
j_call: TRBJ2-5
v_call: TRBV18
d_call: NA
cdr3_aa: CASSPKSLAETQYF
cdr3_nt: TGTGCCAGCTCACCAAAATCACTAGCTGAGACCCAGTACTTC

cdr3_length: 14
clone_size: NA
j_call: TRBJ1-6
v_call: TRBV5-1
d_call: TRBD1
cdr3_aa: CASSGTGGVAPLHF
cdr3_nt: TGCGCCAGCAGCGGGACAGGCGGGGTCGCACCCCTCCACTTT

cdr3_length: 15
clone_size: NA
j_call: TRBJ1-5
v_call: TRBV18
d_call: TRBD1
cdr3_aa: CASSPPGQGYQPQHF
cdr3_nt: TGTGCCAGCTCACCACCGGGACAGGGATATCAGCCCCAGCATTTT

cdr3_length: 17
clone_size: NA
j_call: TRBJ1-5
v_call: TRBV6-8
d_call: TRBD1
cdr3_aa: CASSFARGRVSNQPQHF
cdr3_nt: TGTGCCAGCAGTTTCGCCAGGGGGCGGGTGAGCAATCAGCCCCAGCATTTT

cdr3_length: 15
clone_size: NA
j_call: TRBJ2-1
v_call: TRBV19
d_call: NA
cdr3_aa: CASSRRDSSYNEQFF
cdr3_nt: TGTGCCAGTAGTCGCAGGGATAGCTCCTACAATGAGCAGTTCTTC

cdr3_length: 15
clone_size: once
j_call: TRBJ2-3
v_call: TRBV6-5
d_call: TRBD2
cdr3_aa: CASSYSGLVTDTQYF
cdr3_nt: TGTGCCAGCAGTTACTCGGGACTAGTAACAGATACGCAGTATTTT

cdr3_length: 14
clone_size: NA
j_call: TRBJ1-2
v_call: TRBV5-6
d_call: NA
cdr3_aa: CASSLQGMGNGYTF
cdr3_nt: TGTGCCAGCAGCTTACAGGGAATGGGGAATGGCTACACCTTC

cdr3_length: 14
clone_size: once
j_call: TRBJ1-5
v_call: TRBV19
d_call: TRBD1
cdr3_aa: CASNRDRGNQPQHF
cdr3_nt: TGTGCCAGCAACCGGGACAGGGGCAATCAGCCCCAGCATTTT

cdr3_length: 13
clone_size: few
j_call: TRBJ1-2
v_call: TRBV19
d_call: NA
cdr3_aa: CASDLDGRGGYTF
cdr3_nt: TGTGCCAGCGATTTGGACGGGAGAGGCGGCTACACCTTC

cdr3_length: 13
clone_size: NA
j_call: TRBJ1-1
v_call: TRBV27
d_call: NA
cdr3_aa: CASSLQGGRPAFF
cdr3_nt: TGTGCCAGCAGTTTGCAGGGAGGCCGCCCGGCTTTCTTT

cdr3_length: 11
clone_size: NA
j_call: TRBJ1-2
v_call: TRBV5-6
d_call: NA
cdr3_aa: CASSLGGGYTF
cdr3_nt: TGTGCCAGCAGCTTGGGGGGGGGTTACACCTTC

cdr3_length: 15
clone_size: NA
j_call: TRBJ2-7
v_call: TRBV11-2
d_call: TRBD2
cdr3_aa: CASSPPAGMLYEQYF
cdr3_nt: TGTGCCAGCAGCCCCCCAGCGGGAATGCTTTACGAGCAGTACTTC

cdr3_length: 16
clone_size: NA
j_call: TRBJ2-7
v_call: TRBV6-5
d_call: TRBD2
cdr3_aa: CASSYSIAGVRSTQYF
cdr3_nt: TGTGCCAGCAGTTACTCGATTGCGGGAGTTCGATCGACGCAGTACTTC

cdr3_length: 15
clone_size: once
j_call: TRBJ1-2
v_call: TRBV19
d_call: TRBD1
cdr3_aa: CASSMEGQASYGYTF
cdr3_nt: TGTGCCAGTAGTATGGAGGGACAGGCCAGCTATGGCTACACCTTC

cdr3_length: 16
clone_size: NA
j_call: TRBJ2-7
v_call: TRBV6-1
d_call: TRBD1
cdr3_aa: CASSEEDRGWTYEQYF
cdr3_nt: TGTGCCAGCAGTGAAGAGGACAGGGGCTGGACCTACGAGCAGTACTTC

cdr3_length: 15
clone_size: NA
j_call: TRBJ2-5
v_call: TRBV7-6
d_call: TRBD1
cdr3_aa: CASSTGTGRQETQYF
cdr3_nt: TGTGCCAGCAGCACTGGGACAGGGCGCCAAGAGACCCAGTACTTC